A selection of T cell receptor beta chains follows, all from one sample in a study of T cell responses to AZD1222 COVID-19 vaccine. Here immunoSEQ multiplex PCR was the method, and the copy in TCRdb shows in-frame clones only, minus some. The table shows under 140,000 clones, with roughly 92% occurring only once. The sample consisted of peripheral blood, taken 28 days after the second AZD1222 dose. Receptors originate from an adult who received the AZD1222 COVID-19 vaccine. The CDR3 runs from the conserved cysteine through the conserved F or W. D genes are given only for firm matches. The listing skips clone size in some rows; elsewhere it reads once, few, many or a size class.

>.|TRBD2|TRBV5-1|TRBJ2-3
CASSPGLAGGPTDTQYF
TGCGCCAGCAGCCCAGGACTAGCGGGGGGGCCAACAGATACGCAGTATTTT
>.|TRBD1|TRBV13|TRBJ2-3
CASSYPTGDADTQYF
TGTGCCAGCAGCTACCCGACAGGGGACGCAGATACGCAGTATTTT
>.|TRBD1|TRBV4-1|TRBJ1-6
CASSQNPPRQGYYNSPLHF
TGCGCCAGCAGCCAAAACCCCCCCCGACAGGGCTACTATAATTCACCCCTCCACTTT
>.|.|TRBV11-2|TRBJ2-7
CASSLVSVYEQYF
TGTGCCAGCAGCTTAGTATCCGTATACGAGCAGTACTTC
>.|.|TRBV27|TRBJ1-2
CASSLSRRGLVGYTF
TGTGCCAGCAGTTTATCACGTCGGGGGCTGGTTGGCTACACCTTC
>.|.|TRBV18|TRBJ1-1
CASSLGQDLNTEAFF
TGTGCCAGCTCACTCGGCCAGGATCTGAACACTGAAGCTTTCTTT
>.|TRBD1|TRBV5-6|TRBJ2-7
CASSSAGTGGYEQYF
TGTGCCAGCAGCTCCGCGGGGACAGGGGGCTACGAGCAGTACTTC
>once|.|TRBV5-1|TRBJ2-1
CASSLAMGTYNEQFF
TGCGCCAGCAGCTTGGCCATGGGGACGTACAATGAGCAGTTCTTC
>.|.|TRBV2|TRBJ2-5
CASSTLGVQETQYF
TGTGCCAGCAGTACCTTAGGAGTTCAAGAGACCCAGTACTTC
>.|TRBD1|TRBV2|TRBJ1-5
CASSRGTASNQPQHF
TGTGCCAGCAGCCGCGGGACAGCCAGCAATCAGCCCCAGCATTTT
>once|TRBD1|TRBV7-9|TRBJ1-2
CASSLVGRQGDVSGYTF
TGTGCCAGCAGCTTAGTGGGTCGTCAGGGGGACGTCTCTGGCTACACCTTC
>.|.|TRBV7-8|TRBJ1-4
CASTTDSSNEKLFF
TGTGCCAGCACCACGGACAGCTCTAATGAAAAACTGTTTTTT
>.|TRBD1|TRBV5-1|TRBJ1-1
CASSSGGLGTEAFF
TGCGCCAGCAGCTCAGGGGGTCTGGGCACTGAAGCTTTCTTT
>.|.|TRBV7-9|TRBJ1-5
CASSFAGAGGNQPQHF
TGTGCCAGCAGCTTCGCGGGGGCGGGGGGCAATCAGCCCCAGCATTTT
>.|.|TRBV7-8|TRBJ1-2
CASSLGIGRNYGYTF
TGTGCCAGCAGCTTAGGAATAGGTCGTAACTATGGCTACACCTTC
>.|.|TRBV5-1|TRBJ1-1
CASSREGTEAFF
TGCGCCAGCAGCCGGGAGGGCACTGAAGCTTTCTTT